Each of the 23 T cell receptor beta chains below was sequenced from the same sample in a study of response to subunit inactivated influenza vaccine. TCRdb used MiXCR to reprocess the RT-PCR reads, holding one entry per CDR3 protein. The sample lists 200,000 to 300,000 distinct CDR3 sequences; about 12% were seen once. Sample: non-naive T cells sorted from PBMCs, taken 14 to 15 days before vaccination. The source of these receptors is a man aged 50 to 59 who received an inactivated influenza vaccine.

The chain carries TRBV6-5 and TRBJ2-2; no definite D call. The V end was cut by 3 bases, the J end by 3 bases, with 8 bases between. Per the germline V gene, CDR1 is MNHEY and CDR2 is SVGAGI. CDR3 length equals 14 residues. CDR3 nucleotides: TGTGCCAGCAGTTATCAGCAGGACACCGGGGAGCTGTTTTTT. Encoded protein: CASSYQQDTGELFF.

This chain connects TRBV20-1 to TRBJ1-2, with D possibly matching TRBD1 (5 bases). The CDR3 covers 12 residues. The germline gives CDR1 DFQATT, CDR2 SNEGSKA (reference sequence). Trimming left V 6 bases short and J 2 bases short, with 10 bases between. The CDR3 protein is CSATRQNYGYTF. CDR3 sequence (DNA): TGCAGTGCGACCAGACAGAACTATGGCTACACCTTC.

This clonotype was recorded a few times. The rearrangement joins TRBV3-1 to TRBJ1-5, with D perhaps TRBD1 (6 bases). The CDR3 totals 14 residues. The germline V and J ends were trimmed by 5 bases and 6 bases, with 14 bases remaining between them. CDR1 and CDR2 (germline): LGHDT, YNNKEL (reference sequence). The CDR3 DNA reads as TGTGCCAGCAGCGAAAGGGGGGGGAGTCAGCCCCAGCATTTT. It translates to CASSERGGSQPQHF. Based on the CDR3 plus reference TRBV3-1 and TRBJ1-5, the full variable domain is DTAVSQTPKYLVTQMGNDKSIKCEQNLGHDTMYWYKQDSKKFLKIMFSYNNKELIINETVPNRFSPKSPDKAHLNLHINSLELGDSAVYFCASSERGGSQPQHFGDGTRLSIL.

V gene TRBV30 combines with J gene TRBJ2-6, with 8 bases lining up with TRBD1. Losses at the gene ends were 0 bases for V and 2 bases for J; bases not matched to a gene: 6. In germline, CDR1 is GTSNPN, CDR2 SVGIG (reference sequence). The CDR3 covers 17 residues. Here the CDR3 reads CAWSVGQGFPGANVLTF. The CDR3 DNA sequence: TGTGCCTGGAGTGTAGGACAGGGTTTTCCTGGGGCCAACGTCCTGACTTTC.

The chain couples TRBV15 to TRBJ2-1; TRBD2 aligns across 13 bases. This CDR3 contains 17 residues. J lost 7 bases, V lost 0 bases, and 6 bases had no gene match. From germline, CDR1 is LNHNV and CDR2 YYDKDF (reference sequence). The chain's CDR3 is CATSRDLMTSGRNEQFF. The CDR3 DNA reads TGTGCCACCAGCAGAGATCTAATGACTAGCGGGAGGAATGAGCAGTTCTTC.

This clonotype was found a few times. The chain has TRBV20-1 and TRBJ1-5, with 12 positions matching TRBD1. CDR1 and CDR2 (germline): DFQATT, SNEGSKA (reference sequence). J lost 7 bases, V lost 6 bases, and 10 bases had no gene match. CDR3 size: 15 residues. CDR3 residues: CSAEYGTGGRQPQHF. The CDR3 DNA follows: TGCAGTGCCGAATATGGGACAGGGGGCCGGCAGCCCCAGCATTTT.

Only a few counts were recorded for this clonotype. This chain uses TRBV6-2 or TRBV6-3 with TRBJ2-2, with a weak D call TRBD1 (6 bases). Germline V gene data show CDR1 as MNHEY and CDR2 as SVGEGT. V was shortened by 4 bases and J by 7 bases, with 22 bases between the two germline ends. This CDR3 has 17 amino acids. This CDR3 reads CASSSYPGHRTSGELFF. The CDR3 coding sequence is TGTGCCAGCAGTTCTTACCCGGGACATCGAACAAGCGGGGAGCTGTTTTTT.

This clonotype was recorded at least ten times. The CDR3 DNA follows: TGTGCCAGCAGCCAAGTTATTAGCGGGTCAGATACGCAGTATTTT. Protein product: CASSQVISGSDTQYF. This chain connects TRBV3-1 to TRBJ2-3; 7 nucleotides line up with TRBD2. Germline V lookup: CDR1 LGHDT, CDR2 YNNKEL (reference sequence). The junction had 5 bases not matched to a gene; V was cut back by 1 base and J by 4 bases. This CDR3 is built from 15 residues.

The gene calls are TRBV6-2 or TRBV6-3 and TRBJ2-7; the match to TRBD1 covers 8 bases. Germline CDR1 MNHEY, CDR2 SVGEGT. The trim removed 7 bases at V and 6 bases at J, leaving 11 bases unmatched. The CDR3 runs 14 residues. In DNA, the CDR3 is TGTGCCAGCATCGATGGACAGGGTCTTTCCGAGCAGTACTTC. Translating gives CASIDGQGLSEQYF.

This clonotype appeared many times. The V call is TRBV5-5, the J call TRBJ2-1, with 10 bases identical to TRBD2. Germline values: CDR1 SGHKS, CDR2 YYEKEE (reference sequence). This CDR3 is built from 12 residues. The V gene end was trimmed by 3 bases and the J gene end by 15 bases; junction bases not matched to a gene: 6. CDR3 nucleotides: TGTGCCAGCAGCTCCTTAGCGGGAGGACGGTTCTTC. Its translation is CASSSLAGGRFF.

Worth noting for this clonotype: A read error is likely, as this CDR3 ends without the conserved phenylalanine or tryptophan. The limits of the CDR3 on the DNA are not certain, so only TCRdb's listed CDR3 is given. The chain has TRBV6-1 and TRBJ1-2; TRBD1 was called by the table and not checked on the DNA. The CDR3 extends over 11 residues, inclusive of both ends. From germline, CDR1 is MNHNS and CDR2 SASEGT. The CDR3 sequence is CASSEAEGGII.

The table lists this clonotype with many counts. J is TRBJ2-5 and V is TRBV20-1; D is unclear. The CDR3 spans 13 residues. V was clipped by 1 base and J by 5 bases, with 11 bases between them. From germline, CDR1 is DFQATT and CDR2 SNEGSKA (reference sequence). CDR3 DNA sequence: TGCAGTGCTAGAGGTCACCTAGGGGAGACCCAGTACTTC. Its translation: CSARGHLGETQYF.

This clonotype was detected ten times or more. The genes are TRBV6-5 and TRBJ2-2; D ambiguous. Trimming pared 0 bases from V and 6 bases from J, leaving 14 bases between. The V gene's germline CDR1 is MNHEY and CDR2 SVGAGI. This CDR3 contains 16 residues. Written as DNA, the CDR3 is TGTGCCAGCAGTTACTCGAGGTCCGCCGGATCCGGGGAGCTGTTTTTT. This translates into CASSYSRSAGSGELFF.

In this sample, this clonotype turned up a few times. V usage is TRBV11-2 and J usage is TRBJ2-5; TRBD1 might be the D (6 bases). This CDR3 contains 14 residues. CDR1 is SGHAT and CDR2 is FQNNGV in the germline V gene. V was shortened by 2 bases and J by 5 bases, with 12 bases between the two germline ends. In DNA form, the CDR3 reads TGTGCCAGCAGCTTAAGATCGCAGGGGGAGACCCAGTACTTC. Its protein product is CASSLRSQGETQYF.

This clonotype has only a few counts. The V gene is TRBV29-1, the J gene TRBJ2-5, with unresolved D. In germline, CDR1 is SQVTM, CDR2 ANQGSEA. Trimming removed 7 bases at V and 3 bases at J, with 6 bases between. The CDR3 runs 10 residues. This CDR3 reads CSGGEETQYF. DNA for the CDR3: TGCAGCGGTGGGGAAGAGACCCAGTACTTC.

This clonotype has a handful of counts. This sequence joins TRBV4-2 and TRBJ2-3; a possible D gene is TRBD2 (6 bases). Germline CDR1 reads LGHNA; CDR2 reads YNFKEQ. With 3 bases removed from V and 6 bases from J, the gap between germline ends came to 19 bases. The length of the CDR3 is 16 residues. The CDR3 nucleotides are TGTGCCAGCAGCCAGAGGGTGGGGGGAGAGCAGGATACGCAGTATTTT. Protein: CASSQRVGGEQDTQYF.

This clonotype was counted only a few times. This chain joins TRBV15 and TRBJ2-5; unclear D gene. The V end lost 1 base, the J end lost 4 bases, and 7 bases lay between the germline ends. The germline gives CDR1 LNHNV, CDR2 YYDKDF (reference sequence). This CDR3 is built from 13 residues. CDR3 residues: CATSRVKGETQYF. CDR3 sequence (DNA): TGTGCCACCAGCAGAGTGAAAGGAGAGACCCAGTACTTC.

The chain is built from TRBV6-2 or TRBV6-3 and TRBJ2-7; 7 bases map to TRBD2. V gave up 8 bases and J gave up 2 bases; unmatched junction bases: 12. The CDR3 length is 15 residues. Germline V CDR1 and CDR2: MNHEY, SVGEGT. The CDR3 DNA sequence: TGTGCCAGCGACGCCGGTTCGGGGGGAGCCTACGAGCAGTACTTC. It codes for CASDAGSGGAYEQYF.

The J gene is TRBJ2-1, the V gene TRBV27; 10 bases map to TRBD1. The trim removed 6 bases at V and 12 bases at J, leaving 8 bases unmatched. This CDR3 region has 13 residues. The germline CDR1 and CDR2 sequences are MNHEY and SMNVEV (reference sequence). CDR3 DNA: TGTGCCAGCAGGCGGGACAGGGGATTGGGGCAGTTCTTC. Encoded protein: CASRRDRGLGQFF.

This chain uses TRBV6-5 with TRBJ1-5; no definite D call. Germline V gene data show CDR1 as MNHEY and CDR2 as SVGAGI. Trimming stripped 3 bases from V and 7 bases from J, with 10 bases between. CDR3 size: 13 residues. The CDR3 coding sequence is TGTGCCAGCAGTTATGAGCTCGGGCAGCCCCAGCATTTT. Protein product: CASSYELGQPQHF.

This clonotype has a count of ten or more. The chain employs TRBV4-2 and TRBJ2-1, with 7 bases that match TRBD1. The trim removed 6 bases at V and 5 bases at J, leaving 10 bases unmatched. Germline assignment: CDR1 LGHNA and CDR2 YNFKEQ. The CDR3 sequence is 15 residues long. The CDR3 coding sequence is TGTGCCAGCAGTAAAGGGACAGCCCGTAACAATGAGCAGTTCTTC. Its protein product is CASSKGTARNNEQFF.

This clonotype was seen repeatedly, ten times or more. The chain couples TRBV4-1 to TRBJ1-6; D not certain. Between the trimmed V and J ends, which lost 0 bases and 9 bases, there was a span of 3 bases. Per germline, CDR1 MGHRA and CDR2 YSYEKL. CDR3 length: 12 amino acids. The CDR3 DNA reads TGCGCCAGCAGCCAAGAGACTTCACCCCTCCACTTT. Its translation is CASSQETSPLHF.

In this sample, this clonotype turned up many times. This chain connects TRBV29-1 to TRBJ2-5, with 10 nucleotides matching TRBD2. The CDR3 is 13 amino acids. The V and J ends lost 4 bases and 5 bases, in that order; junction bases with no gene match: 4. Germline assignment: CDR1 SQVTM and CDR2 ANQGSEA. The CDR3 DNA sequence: TGCAGCGTTGCTCTTAGCGGGAGGGAGACCCAGTACTTC. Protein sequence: CSVALSGRETQYF. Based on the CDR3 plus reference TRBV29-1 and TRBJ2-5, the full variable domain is SAVISQKPSRDICQRGTSLTIQCQVDSQVTMMFWYRQQPGQSLTLIATANQGSEATYESGFVIDKFPISRPNLTFSTLTVSNMSPEDSSIYLCSVALSGRETQYFGPGTRLLVL.